A selection of T cell receptor beta chains follows, all from one sample in a study of cytomegalovirus exposure and HLA in healthy donors. Libraries were prepared by immunoSEQ multiplex PCR; TCRdb keeps only in-frame clonotypes and omits some of them. The table records 130,000 or so clones, approximately 82% of them present only once. Source material: PBMCs. These TCRs come from a woman younger than 30 in good health and CMV-seropositive. CDR3s include the opening cysteine and the closing phenylalanine or tryptophan. A D gene is named only where the DNA matches it firmly. Some rows have no size entry. The others give once, few or many, or a class for an expanded clone.

J: TRBJ1-6; size: -; V: TRBV7-2; D: TRBD1; CDR3: CASSLGTGLSSPLHF; DNA: TGTGCCAGCAGCTTAGGGACAGGTTTGAGTTCACCCCTCCACTTT
J: TRBJ2-2; size: -; V: TRBV19; D: -; CDR3: CASRVTDYTGELFF; DNA: TGTGCCAGTAGGGTGACAGACTACACCGGGGAGCTGTTTTTT
J: TRBJ1-6; size: -; V: TRBV18; D: -; CDR3: CASSPIGGAYSPLHF; DNA: TGTGCCAGCTCACCTATTGGGGGGGCGTATTCACCCCTCCACTTT
J: TRBJ2-3; size: -; V: TRBV27; D: -; CDR3: CASSWARKDTQYF; DNA: TGTGCCAGCAGTTGGGCCCGGAAGGATACGCAGTATTTT
J: TRBJ1-2; size: -; V: TRBV30; D: -; CDR3: CAWSTEGMSYTF; DNA: TGTGCCTGGAGTACGGAGGGGATGAGCTACACCTTC
J: TRBJ2-5; size: few; V: TRBV7-7; D: -; CDR3: CASSPTQGEVLTQYF; DNA: TGTGCTAGCAGCCCCACCCAGGGTGAGGTGTTGACCCAGTACTTC
J: TRBJ1-5; size: -; V: TRBV6-5; D: -; CDR3: CASSPGVMGNQPQHF; DNA: TGTGCCAGCAGTCCAGGGGTGATGGGCAATCAGCCCCAGCATTTT
J: TRBJ2-1; size: -; V: TRBV11-3; D: TRBD1; CDR3: CASSLGQGAYNEQFF; DNA: TGTGCCAGCAGCTTAGGACAGGGGGCCTACAATGAGCAGTTCTTC
J: TRBJ2-5; size: -; V: TRBV10-3; D: -; CDR3: CAISSGGEQYF; DNA: TGTGCCATCAGCTCCGGGGGTGAGCAGTACTTC
J: TRBJ1-5; size: -; V: TRBV27; D: TRBD1; CDR3: CASSSGQATHNQPQHF; DNA: TGTGCCAGCAGTTCAGGACAGGCAACCCACAATCAGCCCCAGCATTTT
J: TRBJ2-3; size: -; V: TRBV2; D: TRBD2; CDR3: CASSERTSGGPYTDTQYF; DNA: TGTGCCAGCAGTGAAAGGACTAGCGGGGGGCCCTACACAGATACGCAGTATTTT
J: TRBJ1-5; size: -; V: TRBV5-8; D: -; CDR3: CASSSGGSNQPQHF; DNA: TGTGCCAGCAGCTCGGGGGGTAGCAATCAGCCCCAGCATTTT
J: TRBJ1-4; size: -; V: TRBV6-6; D: TRBD1; CDR3: CASRSGGSEKLFF; DNA: TGTGCCAGCAGGTCAGGGGGCTCTGAAAAACTGTTTTTT
J: TRBJ2-3; size: -; V: TRBV11-3; D: TRBD2; CDR3: CASSLGTGTSGPDTQYF; DNA: TGTGCCAGCAGCTTAGGCACCGGGACTAGCGGCCCAGATACGCAGTATTTT
J: TRBJ1-1; size: once; V: TRBV5-1; D: TRBD1; CDR3: CASSPQGAVNTEAFF; DNA: TGCGCCAGCAGCCCTCAGGGGGCGGTGAACACTGAAGCTTTCTTT
J: TRBJ2-3; size: -; V: TRBV2; D: TRBD2; CDR3: CASSEASGGMRDTQYF; DNA: TGTGCCAGCAGTGAAGCTAGCGGGGGGATGAGAGATACGCAGTATTTT
J: TRBJ1-5; size: -; V: TRBV14; D: -; CDR3: CASSQDWTELSNQPQHF; DNA: TGTGCCAGCAGCCAGGACTGGACAGAGCTTAGCAATCAGCCCCAGCATTTT